This T cell receptor (beta chain) was recovered during a study of cytomegalovirus exposure and HLA in healthy donors. Whole-study results and caveats: An analysis that was carried out later associated 17,000 or so TCR beta sequences with HLA alleles at 0.05 false discovery rate. TCR beta chains associated with HLA were, in a later analysis, more clonally expanded than equally common others.

Points on this clone: Its antigen is not identified.

Whereas donors were nominally healthy upon sampling, unrecorded immune exposures were probable. In the PCR, 60 Vbeta and 13 Jbeta primers were used. Sequenced by immunoSEQ multiplex PCR; TCRdb stores in-frame clones only, minus some. The profile covers around 190,000 clones, with around 82% appearing a single time and 11% to 15% taken by the ten largest. The sequencing input was PBMCs. This receptor was taken from a woman in her 30s in good health and CMV-seropositive.

CDR3 amino acids: CASSQVGQGSSGANVLTF. The CDR3 coding sequence is TGTGCCAGCAGCCAAGTTGGACAGGGGAGCTCTGGGGCCAACGTCCTGACTTTC. This rearrangement joins TRBV14 to TRBJ2-6, with TRBD1 identical over 9 bases. Germline V gives CDR1 SGHDN, CDR2 FVKESK. J gave up 0 bases and V 1 base, and 4 bases lay outside the gene matches. The CDR3 loop spans 18 amino acids.